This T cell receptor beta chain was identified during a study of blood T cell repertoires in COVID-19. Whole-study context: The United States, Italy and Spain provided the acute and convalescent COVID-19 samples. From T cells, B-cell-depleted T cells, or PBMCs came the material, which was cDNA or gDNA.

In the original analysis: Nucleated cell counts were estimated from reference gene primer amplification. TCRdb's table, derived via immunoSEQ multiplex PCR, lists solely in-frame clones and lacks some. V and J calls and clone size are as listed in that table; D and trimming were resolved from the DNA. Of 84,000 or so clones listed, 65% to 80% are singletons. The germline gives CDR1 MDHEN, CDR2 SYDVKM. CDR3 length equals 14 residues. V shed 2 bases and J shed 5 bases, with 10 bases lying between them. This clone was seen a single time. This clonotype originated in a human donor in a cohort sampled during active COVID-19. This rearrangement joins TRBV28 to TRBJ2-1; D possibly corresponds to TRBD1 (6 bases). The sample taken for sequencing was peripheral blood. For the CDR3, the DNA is TGTGCCAGCAGTTTACAGGGACATCACAATGAGCAGTTCTTC. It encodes CASSLQGHHNEQFF.